The clone carrying this T cell receptor beta chain has only one observation. Its antigen remains unknown. Only in-frame clones appear in the TCRdb table, and some are missing; sequencing was by immunoSEQ multiplex PCR. The table shows roughly 96,000 clones, with 75% to 90% occurring only once. The V gene's germline CDR1 is PRHDT and CDR2 FYEKMQ (reference sequence). V lost 4 bases to trimming and J lost 4 bases; unmatched junction nucleotides: 3. The CDR3 extends over 14 amino acids. Each and every patient relapsed after autologous stem cell transplantation, and patients got differing brentuximab vedotin exposure. The best responses consisted of complete response, partial response or progressive disease. The source of the sample is a study of PD-1 blockade in classical Hodgkin lymphoma. Broader study findings: Before treatment, TCR diversity in newly diagnosed patients was reportedly lower than in healthy donors. At C4D1, TCR diversity had climbed significantly for CD4+ cells, though not for CD8+ cells. Patients excluded were those beginning nivolumab under 1 year after ASCT.

Material: peripheral blood mononuclear cells (PBMCs), obtained before the second cycle of nivolumab. This TCR was recovered from a human donor with classical Hodgkin lymphoma. The rearrangement links TRBV13 to TRBJ2-3, with 9 bases fitting TRBD1. CDR3 in amino acids: CASSWDRDPDTQYF. In nucleotides, the CDR3 is TGTGCCAGCAGCTGGGACAGGGACCCAGATACGCAGTATTTT.